This T cell receptor beta chain came from a study of Ad26.COV2.S vaccination and SARS-CoV-2 variants. Study-level background: The COV1001 Ad26.COV2.S trial arm included the donor. Donor got 5x10^10 or 1x10^11 viral particles of Ad26.COV2.S. Whole-study results and caveats: The TCR-based breadth and depth measures might underestimate overall T cell responses.

Comment on this clone: Its antigen is not identified.

Trimming shortened V by 10 bases and J by 3 bases, and 10 bases separated the two germline ends. This CDR3 spans 11 amino acids. Germline CDR1 is SNHLY and CDR2 is FYNNEI. Using immunoSEQ multiplex PCR, the repertoire was profiled, and TCRdb retains in-frame clones only, with some absent. Among roughly 380,000 clones listed, approximately 85% were seen once. As to treatment: 19 received Ad26.COV2.S at low or high dose, single or two shots; 5 received placebo; per-sample allocation not given. Samples were taken on day 63 after the first vaccine or placebo injection. Boston hosted the donor, who was an adult aged 18-55 years.

The V call is TRBV2, the J call TRBJ2-7, with D tentatively TRBD1 or TRBD2 (5 bases each). Sequenced here: peripheral blood, sampled in a trial of Ad26.COV2.S vaccine versus placebo. The receptor comes from a person between 18 and 59 years old who received the Ad26.COV2.S COVID-19 vaccine or a placebo. This CDR3 is CATRDRYEQYF. In nucleotides, the CDR3 is TGTGCCACCCGGGACCGCTACGAGCAGTACTTC.